These 3 T cell receptor beta chains share one sample of origin, sequenced in a study of monozygotic twins with inflammatory bowel disease. TCRdb reworked the 5' RACE reads into one entry per CDR3 protein, no DNA. This sample's clone table lists around 450,000 distinct CDR3 sequences. Sample: blood. The receptor source for this set is a human donor with ulcerative colitis or Crohn's disease, or a healthy co-twin of an affected twin (not recorded which).

The chain is built from TRBV6-5 and TRBJ2-7; TCRdb returns TRBD1, unconfirmable since there is no DNA. The CDR3 consists of 15 residues. From germline, CDR1 is MNHEY and CDR2 SVGAGI. CDR3 residues: CASSYSYQGAYEQYF.

The chain employs TRBV5-1 and TRBJ1-1; TCRdb calls TRBD1, which cannot be checked without DNA. The CDR3 extends over 14 amino acids. Germline V gene lookup returns CDR1 SGHRS and CDR2 YFSETQ. The CDR3 is CASSEGTGNTEAFF. Drawing the rest from reference TRBV5-1 and TRBJ1-1, the complete variable domain is KAGVTQTPRYLIKTRGQQVTLSCSPISGHRSVSWYQQTPGQGLQFLFEYFSETQRNKGNFPGRFSGRQFSNSRSEMNVSTLELGDSALYLCASSEGTGNTEAFFGQGTRLTVV.

The chain employs TRBV5-1 and TRBJ1-1; TCRdb's D call, TRBD1, is unchecked because there is no DNA. CDR3 length equals 14 residues. CDR1 and CDR2 from the germline V gene are SGHRS and YFSETQ. CDR3 region: CASSFSGGVTEAFF.